This T cell receptor beta chain derives from a study of shared clonotypes between healthy human individuals. Whole-study results and caveats: Shared clonotypes across all four donors exceeded non-shared ones in generation probability. Larger richness was generally estimated for naive than memory subsets. Sequencing depth was expected to affect clonotype sharing among donors.

V was pared by 0 bases and J by 4 bases, with 19 bases between. The CDR3 is 17 residues long. Germline loops: CDR1 SGDLS, CDR2 YYNGEE. Concerning this clone itself: Its antigen is not identified.

DNA at 150 to 250 ng, approximately 30,000 T cell genomes, went into sorted-subset replicate PCRs. Assay used: immunoSEQ multiplex PCR; TCRdb lists only in-frame clones, some missing. The sample shows more than 2 million clones, approximately 95% of them seen only once. CD45RO-negative, CCR7-selected cells formed the naive CD8 fraction, which excluded terminally differentiated effector memory CD45RA+ cells. This TCR came from a man in his late teens or twenties in good health. The rearrangement joins TRBV9 to TRBJ1-2; possible D gene TRBD1, 6 bases. The sequenced sample was naive CD8+ T cells sorted from blood. The CDR3 is CASSVEDSADFLYGYTF. Here the CDR3 DNA reads TGTGCCAGCAGCGTAGAGGACAGCGCTGATTTTCTCTATGGCTACACCTTC.